Listed here is a single T cell receptor beta chain. TCRdb's copy holds only in-frame clones and misses some; the assay was immunoSEQ multiplex PCR. The sample holds 300,000 to 400,000 clones, under 90% seen once. Treatment specified: around 19 received Ad26.COV2.S at low or high dose, single or two shots; 5 received placebo; per-sample allocation not given. Collection of the samples took place on day 63 after the first injection of vaccine or placebo. This entry is derived from a study of Ad26.COV2.S vaccination and SARS-CoV-2 variants. At the level of the study: Ad26.COV2.S shots went into the muscle once or twice, 56 days apart.

The source material was peripheral blood, sampled in a trial of Ad26.COV2.S vaccine versus placebo. The sequence derives from a person between 18 and 59 years old who received the Ad26.COV2.S COVID-19 vaccine or a placebo.

CDR3 coding DNA: TGTGCCAGCAGTGAACCGGGGGGCCCGGAAGAGACCCAGTACTTC. Translation gives CASSEPGGPEETQYF. The V gene is TRBV2, the J gene TRBJ2-5; possibly TRBD2 for D (7 bases). CDR1 is SNHLY and CDR2 is FYNNEI in the germline V gene. The CDR3 is 15 amino acids. Trimming removed 2 bases from V and 3 bases from J, with 13 bases in between. Variable domain in full (rest from reference TRBV2 and TRBJ2-5): EPEVTQTPSHQVTQMGQEVILRCVPISNHLYFYWYRQILGQKVEFLVSFYNNEISEKSEIFDDQFSVERPDGSNFTLKIRSTKLEDSAMYFCASSEPGGPEETQYFGPGTRLLVL.